A single sample gave rise to the 18 T cell receptor beta chains below, sequenced in a study of T cells generated in artificial thymic organoids. Human HSPCs were combined with MS5 stroma expressing human DLL1. Residual T cells were removed by FACS sorting CD34+CD3- progenitor cells before seeding the organoids. These TCRs' antigens remain unknown. TCRalpha and TCRbeta libraries were amplified separately by semi-nested PCR with TRAC or TRBC reverse primers. TCRdb re-derived calls from the 5' RACE reads in MiXCR, one entry per CDR3 protein. The data contain over 6,000 distinct CDR3 sequences, 20% to 30% of them singletons. The specimen was naive CD8+ T cells grown in artificial thymic organoids from cord blood stem and progenitor cells. The subset: CD3+TCRalphabeta+CD8SP T cells; for blood, CD45RO-CCR7+ naive CD8+ T cells. The receptors derive from a human donor who gave cord blood stem cells for thymic organoid culture, a cardiac surgery patient who gave postnatal thymus, or a blood donor (not recorded which).

This clonotype turned up a few times. The chain joins TRBV6-6 to TRBJ1-2; weak D call: TRBD1 (6 bases). Trimming removed 0 bases at V and 0 bases at J, with 8 bases between. CDR1 MNHNY and CDR2 SVGAGI come from the germline V gene (reference sequence). The CDR3 is made up of 15 amino acids. CDR3 in DNA: TGTGCCAGCAGTTACTCGGGGGGCCCTAACTATGGCTACACCTTC. It yields the protein CASSYSGGPNYGYTF.

By frequency in the sample, this clonotype is medium-sized. The V gene is TRBV7-9, the J gene TRBJ2-1; D possibly uses TRBD1 or TRBD2 (5 bases each). Germline V CDR1 and CDR2: SEHNR, FQNEAQ (reference sequence). The length of the CDR3 is 14 residues. Deletions cut 1 base from V and 8 bases from J, with 12 bases between. The CDR3 DNA sequence: TGTGCCAGCAGCTTAGTATGGGGGTACGATGAGCAGTTCTTC. It is translated as CASSLVWGYDEQFF.

This clonotype is judged medium-sized. The chain employs TRBV5-6 and TRBJ1-2; maybe TRBD1 (5 bases). V was trimmed by 6 bases and J by 4 bases, leaving 10 bases between them. The CDR3 has 12 residues. Germline CDR1 and CDR2: SGHDT and YYEEEE. For the CDR3, the DNA is TGTGCCAGCACCCGGGACCTCTATGGCTACACCTTC. It is translated as CASTRDLYGYTF.

The rearrangement links TRBV6-1 to TRBJ1-5; D remains ambiguous. Germline V gene data show CDR1 as MNHNS and CDR2 as SASEGT. V shed 4 bases and J shed 4 bases, with 11 bases lying between them. This CDR3 region has 14 residues. CDR3 sequence (DNA): TGTGCCAGCAGTGTGACGTGCCTTAATCAGCCCCAGCATTTT. It encodes CASSVTCLNQPQHF.

V and J are TRBV4-3 and TRBJ1-2; no clear D gene. Germline V CDR1 and CDR2: LGHNA, YSLEER. The length of the CDR3 is 16 residues. Trimming took off 5 bases at V and 0 bases at J, with 16 bases between the two ends. CDR3 sequence: CASSSIFGGTNYGYTF. The CDR3 nucleotides are TGCGCCAGCAGCTCGATTTTCGGAGGAACTAACTATGGCTACACCTTC.

The chain couples TRBV5-1 to TRBJ2-7, with D possibly called TRBD1 or TRBD2 (5 bases each). The V end lost 3 bases, the J end lost 0 bases, and 10 bases lay between the germline ends. Germline loops: CDR1 SGHRS, CDR2 YFSETQ. The length of the CDR3 is 14 residues. CDR3 sequence: CASSWDGGSYEQYF. DNA for the CDR3: TGCGCCAGCAGCTGGGACGGAGGCTCCTACGAGCAGTACTTC.

As for this clonotype: The junction and the germline gene differ at one end; a read error may be behind it. The chain links TRBV25-1 to TRBJ2-3, with 10 bases that match TRBD2. Germline CDR1 is MGHDK and CDR2 is SYGVNS. The CDR3 runs 15 residues. The CDR3 is CDSSETSGGTDTQYF. The CDR3 nucleotides are TGTGACAGCAGTGAAACTAGCGGGGGCACAGATACGCAGTATTTT. The full variable domain, completed using reference TRBV25-1 and TRBJ2-3, is EADIYQTPRYLVIGTGKKITLECSQTMGHDKMYWYQQDPGMELHLIHYSYGVNSTEKGDLSSESTVSRIRTEHFPLTLESARPSHTSQYLCDSSETSGGTDTQYFGPGTRLTVL.

The chain links TRBV5-1 to TRBJ1-2; D call uncertain. Germline assignment: CDR1 SGHRS and CDR2 YFSETQ. CDR3 size: 15 residues. V lost 4 bases to trimming and J lost 0 bases, with 13 bases between them. CDR3 sequence (DNA): TGCGCCAGCAGCCGATTCTCAGCTCCTAACTATGGCTACACCTTC. This translates into CASSRFSAPNYGYTF.

This clonotype is judged medium-sized. This chain uses TRBV7-9 with TRBJ1-3, with 8 nucleotides matching TRBD1. The V gene end was trimmed by 5 bases and the J gene end by 4 bases; junction bases not matched to a gene: 7. In germline, CDR1 is SEHNR, CDR2 FQNEAQ (reference sequence). The CDR3 length is 15 residues. The CDR3 bases are TGTGCCAGCAGCCGATTGGACAGGGTCGGAAACACCATATATTTT. Its translation: CASSRLDRVGNTIYF.

By sample share, this clonotype is medium-sized. V and J are TRBV7-2 and TRBJ2-5; D gene uncertain. The CDR3 is made up of 12 amino acids. The germline V and J ends were trimmed by 3 bases and 5 bases, with 7 bases remaining between them. In germline, CDR1 is SGHTA, CDR2 FQGNSA. The CDR3 DNA reads as TGTGCCAGCAGCTTTTCGCGGGAGACCCAGTACTTC. It encodes CASSFSRETQYF.

In this sample, this clonotype turned up a few times. The V gene is TRBV2, the J gene TRBJ2-7; tentatively, D is TRBD1 (5 bases). The CDR3 length is 13 residues. Germline V lookup: CDR1 SNHLY, CDR2 FYNNEI. V was trimmed by 3 bases and J by 2 bases, leaving 8 bases between them. The CDR3 spells CASSEHRTYEQYF. For the CDR3, the DNA is TGTGCCAGCAGTGAGCACAGGACCTACGAGCAGTACTTC.

This clonotype was seen a few times. The chain combines TRBV7-2 with TRBJ2-7; a weak D match, TRBD2 (5 bases). CDR3 length equals 15 residues. V was trimmed by 5 bases and J by 2 bases, leaving 16 bases between them. Germline V gives CDR1 SGHTA, CDR2 FQGNSA. The CDR3 loop is CASSLGEKWPYEQYF. The CDR3 coding sequence is TGTGCCAGCAGCCTTGGGGAGAAATGGCCCTACGAGCAGTACTTC.

A few counts support this clonotype. The genes are TRBV2 and TRBJ2-7; D unresolved. CDR1 and CDR2 (germline): SNHLY, FYNNEI. CDR3 length: 14 amino acids. Trimming shortened V by 4 bases and J by 3 bases, and 13 bases separated the two germline ends. The CDR3: CASSASLVLYEQYF. The CDR3 nucleotides are TGTGCCAGCAGTGCGAGCTTAGTCCTCTACGAGCAGTACTTC.

By share, this clonotype counts as medium-sized. This chain connects TRBV3-1 to TRBJ1-1; the match to TRBD1 covers 7 bases. The CDR3 has 11 amino acids. Germline CDR1 reads LGHDT; CDR2 reads YNNKEL (reference sequence). Germline trimming cut 3 bases from V and 8 bases from J; bases unmatched to any gene: 0. The CDR3 bases are TGTGCCAGCAGCCAGGGACAGGAAGCTTTCTTT. Residues: CASSQGQEAFF. The whole variable domain, filled in from reference TRBV3-1 and TRBJ1-1, reads DTAVSQTPKYLVTQMGNDKSIKCEQNLGHDTMYWYKQDSKKFLKIMFSYNNKELIINETVPNRFSPKSPDKAHLNLHINSLELGDSAVYFCASSQGQEAFFGQGTRLTVV.

This chain connects TRBV24-1 to TRBJ2-3; weak D call: TRBD2 (6 bases). The CDR3 length is 14 residues. V was clipped by 9 bases and J by 4 bases, with 16 bases between them. From germline, CDR1 is KGHDR and CDR2 SFDVKD. The CDR3 is CATGSKGEADTQYF. CDR3 nucleotides: TGTGCCACCGGGAGTAAAGGGGAGGCAGATACGCAGTATTTT.

This clonotype appeared a few times. The chain employs TRBV4-1 and TRBJ2-5; the match to TRBD2 covers 14 bases. There are 20 residues in the CDR3. Trimming cost V 1 base and J 2 bases; bases outside gene matches: 12. CDR1 is MGHRA, CDR2 YSYEKL, per germline. This CDR3 is CASSQAPETSGRAGQETQYF. CDR3 bases: TGCGCCAGCAGCCAAGCCCCAGAGACTAGCGGGAGGGCCGGGCAAGAGACCCAGTACTTC.

The chain combines TRBV5-1 with TRBJ2-6, with 7 nucleotides matching TRBD1. The CDR3 totals 17 residues. V was pared by 1 base and J by 0 bases, with 4 bases of the junction left unmatched. Looked up from germline, CDR1 is SGHRS and CDR2 is YFSETQ. Here the CDR3 DNA reads TGCGCCAGCAGCTTGAGGGGGCCCCCCTCTGGGGCCAACGTCCTGACTTTC. Protein product: CASSLRGPPSGANVLTF. The full variable domain, completed using reference TRBV5-1 and TRBJ2-6, is KAGVTQTPRYLIKTRGQQVTLSCSPISGHRSVSWYQQTPGQGLQFLFEYFSETQRNKGNFPGRFSGRQFSNSRSEMNVSTLELGDSALYLCASSLRGPPSGANVLTFGAGSRLTVL.

This clonotype was seen a handful of times. The gene calls are TRBV6-5 and TRBJ1-2, with D tentatively TRBD1 (6 bases). V lost 6 bases and J lost 11, with 13 bases in between. Germline values: CDR1 MNHEY, CDR2 SVGAGI. This CDR3 comprises 11 residues. CDR3 region: CASREGVWYTF. CDR3 coding DNA: TGTGCCAGCAGGGAGGGGGTCTGGTACACCTTC.